This record looks at one T cell receptor (beta chain) sequence and its context. The sample is drawn from a study of blood T cell repertoires in COVID-19. Study in general: Samples came from the United States, Italy and Spain, spanning acute and convalescent COVID-19.

Trimming cost V 0 bases and J 2 bases, with 10 bases left between them. CDR1 and CDR2 (germline): MGHRA, YSYEKL. This CDR3 contains 15 residues. Authors' processing steps: Quantification of nucleated cells was approximated via reference gene primer amplification. Clones were read by immunoSEQ multiplex PCR, and TCRdb kept only the in-frame ones, dropping some. V, J and clone size derive from that table, while D and trimming were established from the DNA sequence. The sample lists a few hundred thousand clones, 75% to 95% seen once, with approximately 2.5% in the top ten. The Seattle patients joined while their infection was active and were tracked longitudinally afterward.

Material for sequencing was peripheral blood. This chain joins TRBV4-1 and TRBJ1-2; D call uncertain. This TCR was sampled from a young adult with COVID-19, enrolled during active disease. This chain's CDR3 is CASSQDWPANYGYTF. In DNA form, the CDR3 reads TGCGCCAGCAGCCAAGATTGGCCAGCGAACTATGGCTACACCTTC.